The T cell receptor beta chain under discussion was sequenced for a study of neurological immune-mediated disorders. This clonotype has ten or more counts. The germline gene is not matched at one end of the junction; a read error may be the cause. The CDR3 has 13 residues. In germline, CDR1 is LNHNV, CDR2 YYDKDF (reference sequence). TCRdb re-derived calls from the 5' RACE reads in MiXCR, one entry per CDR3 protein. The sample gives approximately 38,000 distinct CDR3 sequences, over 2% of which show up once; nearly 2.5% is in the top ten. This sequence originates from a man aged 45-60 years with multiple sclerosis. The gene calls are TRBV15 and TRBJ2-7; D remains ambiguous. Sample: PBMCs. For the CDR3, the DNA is TGTGCCACCAGGAGAGACGGCTCCTACGAGCAGTACTTC. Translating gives CATRRDGSYEQYF.